Listed below are T cell receptor beta chains from one sample, sequenced in a study of blood T cell repertoires in COVID-19. The table came from immunoSEQ multiplex PCR; TCRdb's copy has only in-frame clones and leaves some out. The table has about 78,000 clones, 84% seen once. The sample taken for sequencing was peripheral blood. These receptors were obtained from a man aged 50-60 years with acute or convalescent COVID-19. Each CDR3 is given with its conserved first and last residue. Fields, in order: V gene, J gene, D gene, clone size, CDR3 DNA, CDR3 protein. The D gene is left open where the match is weak. The size of a clone is reported for some rows only, either as once, few or many, or as a class for expanded clones.

V: TRBV5-1
J: TRBJ2-2
D: TRBD2
size: few
DNA: TGCGCCAGCAGCCACGGGACTAGCGGGGGGGCCCGAACCGGGGAGCTGTTTTTT
CDR3: CASSHGTSGGARTGELFF

V: TRBV11-2
J: TRBJ2-1
D: TRBD2
size: .
DNA: TGTGCCAGCAGCCCGCGGGAGCGGGGGAACAATGAGCAGTTCTTC
CDR3: CASSPRERGNNEQFF

V: TRBV20-1
J: TRBJ2-7
D: .
size: .
DNA: TGCAGTGGCGCGCAGGGGAACGAGCAGTACTTC
CDR3: CSGAQGNEQYF

V: TRBV6-2/TRBV6-3
J: TRBJ2-1
D: TRBD2
size: once
DNA: TGTGCCAGCAGTTCCGGGACTAGCGGTGTCTCCTACAATGAGCAGTTCTTC
CDR3: CASSSGTSGVSYNEQFF

V: TRBV19
J: TRBJ1-1
D: .
size: few
DNA: TGTGCCAGTAGCGGGACTCCCGGCGCTGAAGCTTTCTTT
CDR3: CASSGTPGAEAFF

V: TRBV11-2
J: TRBJ2-1
D: .
size: .
DNA: TGTGCCAGCAGCTTAGGATTCGGGATCACACACAATGAGCAGTTCTTC
CDR3: CASSLGFGITHNEQFF

V: TRBV28
J: TRBJ2-1
D: .
size: few
DNA: TGTGCCAGCAGCGGACTTGGTAGAGGGGCCCGTAGGGGGGAGCAGTTCTTC
CDR3: CASSGLGRGARRGEQFF

V: TRBV10-3
J: TRBJ1-5
D: .
size: .
DNA: TGTGCCATCAGTCAGGGTTATGGCAATCAGCCCCAGCATTTT
CDR3: CAISQGYGNQPQHF

V: TRBV6-5
J: TRBJ1-5
D: .
size: .
DNA: TGTGCCAGCACAGGTAGCAATCAGCCCCAGCATTTT
CDR3: CASTGSNQPQHF

V: TRBV10-3
J: TRBJ2-2
D: TRBD1
size: .
DNA: TGTGCCACTAGACCGGGACAGGGGGACACCGGGGAGCTGTTTTTT
CDR3: CATRPGQGDTGELFF

V: TRBV21-1
J: TRBJ1-1
D: .
size: .
DNA: TGTGCCAGCACCCCGGGGGAGGGGACGGGGAACACTGAAGCTTTCTTT
CDR3: CASTPGEGTGNTEAFF

V: TRBV4-1
J: TRBJ1-1
D: TRBD1
size: once
DNA: TGCGCCAGCAGCCAAGCCTTTTCCCCTGGGCAGGGGGGTACTGAAGCTTTCTTT
CDR3: CASSQAFSPGQGGTEAFF

V: TRBV5-6
J: TRBJ1-1
D: TRBD1
size: .
DNA: TGTGCCAGCAGCGGTACAGGGGGCTATGAAGCTTTCTTT
CDR3: CASSGTGGYEAFF